This entry is about one T cell receptor beta chain. This sample was included in a study of CD8 T cells in Susac syndrome. Reverse transcription of roughly 0.5 to 1 ug RNA used random hexamers. The method of amplification for TCR beta CDR3 was immunoSEQ multiplex PCR, covering 54 Vbeta and 13 Jbeta. Each CDR3 protein is one row after TCRdb ran MiXCR on the immunoSEQ multiplex PCR reads. The data hold 150,000 or so distinct CDR3 sequences, with more than 90% observed a single time. Germline V lookup: CDR1 MNHEY, CDR2 SVGEGT. Unmatched junction bases numbered 10, after V lost 0 bases and J lost 2 bases. The CDR3 runs to 18 residues.

Sequenced input: CD4+ T cells from PBMCs. This chain joins TRBV6-2 or TRBV6-3 and TRBJ2-5, with TRBD1 identical over 9 bases. The sequence was obtained from a human donor in good health. This CDR3 is CASSYSMRDRGKQETQYF. The DNA of the CDR3 is TGTGCCAGCAGTTACTCGATGCGAGACAGGGGGAAACAAGAGACCCAGTACTTC.